This entry features one T cell receptor beta chain sequence. Its antigen is not identified. V trimming: 5 bases; J trimming: 7 bases; junction bases outside the gene matches: 5. CDR1 is SGHKS and CDR2 is YYEKEE in the germline V gene (reference sequence). The CDR3 sequence is 15 residues long. PCR employed 60 Vbeta and 13 Jbeta primers. TCRdb's table, derived via immunoSEQ multiplex PCR, lists solely in-frame clones and lacks some. Of 130,000 to 150,000 clones in the sample, approximately 80% are singletons; the top ten hold 2% to 2.5%. These data come from a study of cytomegalovirus exposure and HLA in healthy donors. Points from the study as a whole: Earlier analysis found most TCR beta V segments productive about 87% or about 30% of the time. Despite most TCR sequences being rare, some public TCRs occurred in many donors. Later analysis demonstrated an association between a missense DCLRE1C variant and TCR beta V- and J-gene trimming.

The sequence was obtained from a woman between 18 and 30 years old in good health and CMV-seropositive. Sample: PBMCs. The gene calls are TRBV5-5 and TRBJ1-6, with 11 bases matching TRBD1. The CDR3 protein is CASRRRTGGNSPLHF. The CDR3 nucleotides read TGTGCCAGCAGGCGCCGGACAGGGGGCAATTCACCCCTCCACTTT. Full variable domain (remainder filled in from reference TRBV5-5 and TRBJ1-6): DAGVTQSPTHLIKTRGQQVTLRCSPISGHKSVSWYQQVLGQGPQFIFQYYEKEERGRGNFPDRFSARQFPNYSSELNVNALLLGDSALYLCASRRRTGGNSPLHFGNGTRLTVT.